This TCR beta chain was sequenced in a study of beta chain features in type 1 diabetes (dated by TCRdb to 2017 to 2018). In terms of the full investigation: Mean age, gender distribution, total cell number and subset yield did not differ between patients and healthy donors. A total of roughly 100 million sorted cells were examined across all samples, and the number of cells per subset was strongly correlated with RNA yield. Regulatory and stem cell-like memory subsets were isolated from only 8 patients and about eight healthy donors, whereas naive and central memory subsets came from all 30 or so donors. In the study, TCRB repertoires of sorted circulating CD4+ T cell subsets from recently diagnosed type 1 diabetes patients were compared with those of matched healthy donors. Results the study describes overall, beyond this receptor: Patients with type 1 diabetes made fewer insertions and deleted more nucleotides at VDJ recombination sites, implying thymic rearrangement abnormalities. The naive, central memory and regulatory TCRB repertoires appeared to resemble one another more closely among patients than among healthy donors. Shorter templates might have been favored by PCR, but patient and control samples were amplified and corrected together, so both groups would have been affected equally by any skew. Because cDNA was sequenced instead of genomic DNA, highly expressing activated cells could be over-represented, though the groups showed no difference in activation or CD3 levels. Type 1 diabetes patients showed a moderate but significant shortening of TCRB CDR3 length in all four CD4+ subsets. Because small numbers of individuals were included in the HLA sub-analyses, any influence of HLA type on TCRB rearrangement was left unresolved.

CDR3 length: 16 amino acids, cysteine to phenylalanine. CDR3 DNA only is kept here, 48 bases in frame from base 1. Trimmed from V: 5 bases; trimmed from J: 4 bases; junction bases lacking a gene match: 10. CDR1 and CDR2 were assigned from the germline V gene as SGHTA and FQGTGA. As concerns this clone: The antigen this receptor binds is unknown. Base-call qualities are not available, and no considerably larger clone is one nucleotide away.

From each donor, a single peripheral blood sample of 100 to 150 mL on average was drawn into heparinised tubes. A BD FACSAria II and a panel including CD45RO, CCR7, CD25, CD127, CD95 and CD27 were used to sort naive, central memory, regulatory and stem cell-like memory CD4+ T cells. All sorted populations exceeded 98% purity. PBMCs were isolated immediately by Lymphoprep density gradient centrifugation and stained directly without culture. So that batch effects would be minimized, each experiment stained and sorted samples in pairs, pairing one healthy donor with one patient. The entire amount of isolated RNA was reverse transcribed using the High Capacity cDNA Reverse Transcription Kit, so the sequenced TCRB transcripts were expressed ones. Deep immunoSEQ sequencing was performed on naive, central memory and regulatory T cell samples, with an average of roughly 3.6 million total reads per sample. Sorted cells were lysed in RLT buffer and RNA was extracted with DNase-treated RNeasy Micro or Mini kits, depending on cell number. Each cell subset was processed on its own to prevent cross-contamination, while patient and healthy donor samples were processed together. Using the immunoSEQ multiplex PCR, TCRB sequences were amplified from cDNA into 87-bp fragments spanning the CDR3 region. The amplicons were sequenced using the Illumina HiSeq platform. The study's processing was this. Synthetic template baselines were used to correct PCR bias computationally, reads within Hamming distance 2 were collapsed, and singletons that could not be merged were discarded. Reads were aligned against IMGT so that V, D and J genes, CDR3 length and insertions or deletions at six rearrangement sites could be assigned. Within each subset, clonotype counts were normalized to sorted cell number, after which true diversity and Gini coefficients were computed with the tcR R package. Repertoire sharing was quantified using the overlap coefficient calculated on TCRB nucleotide sequences. Not all clones reach the TCRdb copy of this immuneACCESS table, which keeps in-frame sequences only. Checked studies attribute under half of the gap to unresolved V genes and leave the rest unexplained. From that table come the V and J calls and clone size; the DNA was used to work out D and trimming. The sample records 60,000 or so clones, 40% to 65% of which are singletons. Around 2.5% of the sample goes to the ten largest clones.

This receptor chain uses TRBV7-3 and TRBJ2-7; TRBD2 matches 11 bases in the middle. What was sequenced was Tregs from blood. The cell subset or site label here, explained by the study, means: regulatory CD4+ T cells. The TCR sequence derives from a woman in her thirties or forties with type 1 diabetes. This receptor has the CDR3 CASSLSGGASFYEQYF. The DNA sequence reads TGTGCCAGCAGCCTTAGCGGGGGGGCCAGTTTTTACGAGCAGTACTTC.